This T cell receptor (beta chain) was sequenced during a study of blood T cell repertoires in COVID-19 (dated by TCRdb to 2018 to 2021). Regarding the complete study: The collaborator samples originated in the United States, Italy and Spain and spanned the acute and convalescent phases of COVID-19. Samples came from the ongoing ImmuneRACE study (first 160 participants) plus 1,254 subjects from 6 global collaborators. Deeply sampled blood TCRbeta repertoires from subjects exposed to, actively infected with, or recovered from COVID-19 were included in the dataset. Where available, HLA class I and class II types were obtained from metadata supplied by the sample provider rather than from assay-based typing. A freely available public database, intended as a resource for researchers studying the immune response to SARS-CoV-2, is where the repertoires were released. The prospective study material was composed of cDNA or gDNA derived from T cells, B-cell-depleted T cells, or PBMCs. The sample metadata nearly always contained a de-identified subject ID, COVID-19 status, age in years and sex. Study-level results and caveats: How much clinical and demographic metadata was included differed by source and by participant, and the metadata was provided uncurated.

This clone appeared once. This clone's antigen is unknown. No quality values exist for individual bases; no much larger clone is one base distant. TCRbeta CDR3 regions were amplified from genomic DNA by means of the immunoSEQ Assay, a bias-controlled multiplex PCR. Regarding the original processing steps: The number of nucleated cells in each sample was estimated by amplification of reference gene primers within the assay. To quantify the absolute abundance of each unique TCRbeta CDR3 rearrangement, sequence reads were collapsed and filtered. For each sample, productive Simpson clonality was calculated by taking the square root of Simpson's diversity index across productive rearrangements. TCRdb obtained this table from immuneACCESS and retained in-frame rearrangements with V and J assigned. These tables miss some clones; where compared with another copy, unresolved V genes account for less than half of the shortfall, and the remainder is unexplained. V and J calls and clone size come straight from that table; D and trimming were deduced from the DNA. For this sample there are about 33,000 clones; 75% to 90% appear just once. The ten largest clones represent approximately 7% of the sample.

Collaborating institutions collected whole blood in K2EDTA tubes following their own protocols. For TCRbeta analysis, collaborators shipped samples in one of three forms: frozen whole blood, isolated PBMCs, or DNA extracted from either of those sample types. Deletion took 3 bases off V and 4 bases off J, with a span of 19 bases between the germline ends. Sequences MGHRA (CDR1) and YSYEKL (CDR2) are obtained from the germline V gene. The CDR3 numbers 17 residues from cysteine through phenylalanine. The CDR3 DNA has 51 bases and is translated from base 1. The clonotype comes from a human donor in a cohort sampled during active COVID-19. The chain was built from TRBV4-1 and TRBJ1-5; the D region possibly corresponds to TRBD1 (5 bases align). The sample taken for sequencing was peripheral blood. The nucleotide sequence reads as follows: TGCGCCAGCAGCCAGTCGACAGATGACTTACGGAATCAGCCCCAGCATTTT. This codes for CASSQSTDDLRNQPQHF.